The 21 T cell receptor beta chains below all came from one sample that was sequenced in a study of T cell repertoires in cytomegalovirus infection. TCRdb passed the reads through MiXCR, listing each CDR3 protein once. Of more than 55,000 distinct CDR3 sequences listed, more than 20% are singletons. What these receptors recognize is not known. Sequences were derived from CD8+ T cells from cultured PBMCs, sampled from culture after CMV antigen stimulation. The receptors were sampled from a human donor in good health (CMV status not recorded). Some clones in this sample may be carry-over from other donors' samples.

The sample holds a few counts of this clonotype. The gene calls are TRBV4-3 and TRBJ2-5; no clear D. Germline CDR1 reads LGHNA; CDR2 reads YSLEER. The germline V and J ends were trimmed by 1 base and 5 bases, with 14 bases remaining between them. CDR3 length: 15 amino acids. The DNA for the CDR3 is TGCGCCAGCAGCCAAGGATTGGGATTGGGGGAGACCCAGTACTTC. This encodes CASSQGLGLGETQYF.

The chain has TRBV12-3 or TRBV12-4 and TRBJ2-3, with 10 bases lining up with TRBD2. The length of the CDR3 is 16 residues. V gave up 2 bases and J gave up 5 bases; unmatched junction bases: 7. This CDR3 is CASSLTAGGPVDTQYF. The CDR3 nucleotides read TGTGCCAGCAGTTTAACAGCGGGGGGGCCGGTAGATACGCAGTATTTT.

The genes are TRBV6-2 or TRBV6-3 and TRBJ2-7, with unresolved D. The germline V gene encodes CDR1 MNHEY and CDR2 SVGEGT. CDR3 length: 11 amino acids. With 8 bases removed from V and 7 bases from J, the gap between germline ends came to 12 bases. CDR3: CASGPNWEQYF. For the CDR3, the DNA is TGTGCCAGCGGACCGAACTGGGAGCAGTACTTC.

The chain has TRBV12-3 or TRBV12-4 and TRBJ2-2; D assignment may be TRBD1 or TRBD2 (6 bases each). V was cut by 2 bases and J by 6 bases, with 7 bases left in between. The CDR3 extends over 13 amino acids. The DNA of the CDR3 is TGTGCCAGCAGTTTACGGGGGCCCGGGGAGCTGTTTTTT. Translation gives CASSLRGPGELFF.

The J gene is TRBJ2-7, the V gene TRBV24-1; D perhaps matches TRBD2 (5 bases). V shed 5 bases and J shed 5 bases, with 12 bases lying between them. Germline V gives CDR1 KGHDR, CDR2 SFDVKD. The CDR3 contains 13 residues. DNA for the CDR3: TGTGCCACCAGTGTGAGGGCTTTCCACGAGCAGTACTTC. As protein: CATSVRAFHEQYF.

This clonotype was detected a few times. The rearrangement joins TRBV11-2 to TRBJ1-4; a possible D gene is TRBD1 (5 bases). V was shortened by 2 bases and J by 8 bases, with 18 bases between the two germline ends. The CDR3 sequence is 16 residues long. CDR1 and CDR2 (germline): SGHAT, FQNNGV. The DNA for the CDR3 is TGTGCCAGCAGCTTAATCGGGATGGGGGAGAGGGAAAAACTGTTTTTT. Translation gives CASSLIGMGEREKLFF.

This clonotype was seen repeatedly, ten times or more. The J gene is TRBJ1-5, the V gene TRBV6-1; D is possibly TRBD1 (5 bases). In germline, CDR1 is MNHNS, CDR2 SASEGT. The CDR3 covers 17 residues. With 4 bases removed from V and 4 bases from J, the gap between germline ends came to 20 bases. CDR3 DNA sequence: TGTGCCAGCAGTGCCACTACCCCCTACAGGACGAATCAGCCCCAGCATTTT. This codes for CASSATTPYRTNQPQHF.

This clonotype was counted a few times. The genes are TRBV28 and TRBJ2-3; D unclear. V was clipped by 5 bases and J by 3 bases, with 6 bases between them. The CDR3 totals 12 residues. Germline V gives CDR1 MDHEN, CDR2 SYDVKM. The CDR3 sequence is CASSPRTDTQYF. The CDR3 DNA follows: TGTGCCAGCAGTCCCCGGACAGATACGCAGTATTTT.

This clonotype appeared a single time. The gene calls are TRBV28 and TRBJ2-7; D gene ambiguous. The CDR3 runs to 15 residues. Trimming left V 7 bases short and J 1 base short, with 17 bases between. The germline CDR1 and CDR2 sequences are MDHEN and SYDVKM. The CDR3 reads CASKKDRAQSYEQYF. CDR3 coding DNA: TGTGCCAGCAAGAAGGACCGGGCACAATCCTACGAGCAGTACTTC.

The chain carries TRBV7-9 and TRBJ2-3; D is possibly TRBD2 (6 bases). CDR3 size: 16 residues. Germline CDR1 is SEHNR and CDR2 is FQNEAQ (reference sequence). Deletions cut 4 bases from V and 2 bases from J, with 16 bases between. The CDR3 reads CASSSQGGIDTDTQYF. CDR3 in DNA: TGTGCCAGCAGCTCCCAGGGCGGGATCGACACAGATACGCAGTATTTT.

This clonotype rates as medium-sized. The chain has TRBV7-9 and TRBJ2-7; D is unresolved. Germline V gene lookup returns CDR1 SEHNR and CDR2 FQNEAQ (reference sequence). V lost 3 bases and J 4 bases, leaving 4 bases between the germline ends. This CDR3 is built from 11 residues. The CDR3 loop is CASSLDYEQYF. The CDR3 DNA follows: TGTGCCAGCAGCTTGGATTACGAGCAGTACTTC.

This clonotype was seen a few times. The chain employs TRBV7-9 and TRBJ1-4, with 7 bases that match TRBD1. CDR3 length equals 15 residues. The V gene's germline CDR1 is SEHNR and CDR2 FQNEAQ (reference sequence). V trimming: 5 bases; J trimming: 8 bases; junction bases outside the gene matches: 11. The CDR3 spells CASSRPGGGEEKLFF. The CDR3 bases are TGTGCCAGCAGCCGACCAGGGGGAGGAGAAGAAAAACTGTTTTTT.

This clonotype was seen only a few times. The chain uses TRBV19 and TRBJ1-2; D not certain. Germline V gene data show CDR1 as LNHDA and CDR2 as SQIVND (reference sequence). The CDR3 has 11 residues. Trimming pared 5 bases from V and 5 bases from J, leaving 6 bases between. The CDR3: CASSSPYGYTF. The CDR3 DNA follows: TGTGCCAGTAGTTCGCCGTATGGCTACACCTTC.

There are a few counts of this clonotype. The chain carries TRBV6-6 and TRBJ2-2; D is tentatively TRBD1 or TRBD2 (5 bases each). Trimming stripped 6 bases from V and 6 bases from J, with 20 bases between. Germline V CDR1 and CDR2: MNHNY, SVGAGI (reference sequence). This CDR3 region has 16 residues. This CDR3 is CASRQGPYGDPGELFF. The CDR3 DNA reads TGTGCCAGCAGACAAGGGCCATACGGGGACCCCGGGGAGCTGTTTTTT.

The chain uses TRBV28 and TRBJ2-7; 11 bases are shared with TRBD1. The CDR3 is made up of 14 amino acids. Germline V gene sequence: CDR1 MDHEN, CDR2 SYDVKM. Trimming took 6 bases from V and 3 from J; bases not matched to a gene: 4. CDR3 residues: CASRGQGGNYEQYF. The CDR3 bases are TGTGCCAGCAGGGGACAGGGGGGAAACTACGAGCAGTACTTC.

V usage is TRBV7-9 and J usage is TRBJ2-5; 9 bases match TRBD2. The CDR3 contains 16 residues. J gave up 1 base and V 8 bases, and 11 bases lay outside the gene matches. CDR1 and CDR2 from the germline V gene are SEHNR and FQNEAQ (reference sequence). CDR3 sequence reads: CASSGGLAGSQETQYF. The CDR3 DNA reads as TGTGCCAGCTCCGGGGGGCTAGCGGGGAGCCAAGAGACCCAGTACTTC.

The chain combines TRBV12-3 or TRBV12-4 with TRBJ1-5, with D perhaps matching TRBD1 (6 bases). Deletions cut 6 bases from V and 3 bases from J, with 15 bases between. The CDR3 is 15 residues long. DNA for the CDR3: TGTGCCAGCAGCCCTGGACAGACTTACAATCAGCCCCAGCATTTT. Residues: CASSPGQTYNQPQHF.

This clonotype was observed a handful of times. The chain couples TRBV27 to TRBJ1-1; tentatively, D is TRBD1 (5 bases). Trimming pared 7 bases from V and 0 bases from J, leaving 15 bases between. CDR1 and CDR2 (germline): MNHEY, SMNVEV (reference sequence). The CDR3 is made up of 15 amino acids. CDR3 region: CASNDRMGMNTEAFF. The CDR3, as DNA: TGTGCCAGCAATGACAGAATGGGGATGAACACTGAAGCTTTCTTT.

The chain uses TRBV23-1 and TRBJ2-7, with TRBD1 matching 7 bases. TRBV23-1 is an ORF, with its function uncertain. The CDR3 has 16 residues. The V and J ends lost 0 bases and 0 bases, in that order; junction bases with no gene match: 5. The CDR3 nucleotides read TGCGCCAGCAGTCAATCGAGGGGGCAGGCCTCCTACGAGCAGTACTTC. Encoded protein: CASSQSRGQASYEQYF.

This clonotype was picked up a small number of times. V usage is TRBV28 and J usage is TRBJ2-3; D not certain. CDR1 is MDHEN, CDR2 SYDVKM, per germline. This CDR3 spans 14 amino acids. Trimming took 4 bases from V and 6 from J, leaving 14 bases between them. CDR3 in amino acids: CASSSPLPGDTQYF. For the CDR3, the DNA is TGTGCCAGCAGTTCCCCGCTACCTGGGGATACGCAGTATTTT.

This clonotype came up a few times. The chain joins TRBV7-2 to TRBJ1-2; D gene unclear. From germline, CDR1 is SGHTA and CDR2 FQGNSA. This CDR3 has 13 residues. V gave up 1 base and J gave up 8 bases, with 11 bases separating them. The CDR3 coding sequence is TGTGCCAGCAGCTTAGTAGGCGAAGGGGGCTACACCTTC. It is translated as CASSLVGEGGYTF. The whole variable domain, filled in from reference TRBV7-2 and TRBJ1-2, reads GAGVSQSPSNKVTEKGKDVELRCDPISGHTALYWYRQSLGQGLEFLIYFQGNSAPDKSGLPSDRFSAERTGGSVSTLTIQRTQQEDSAVYLCASSLVGEGGYTFGSGTRLTVV.